The 4 T cell receptor beta chains below were found in one sample sequenced in a study of cytomegalovirus exposure and HLA in healthy donors. It was with 60 Vbeta and 13 Jbeta primers that the PCR ran. Method: immunoSEQ multiplex PCR; TCRdb's copy keeps in-frame clones and lacks some. The sample carries about 140,000 clones, 65% to 85% recorded once. The sample was PBMCs. Source of these receptors: a man in his fifties in good health and CMV-seronegative.

This chain links TRBV27 with TRBJ1-2, with D possibly being TRBD1 (5 bases). Germline CDR1 reads MNHEY; CDR2 reads SMNVEV (reference sequence). Trimming removed 6 bases from V and 4 bases from J, with 18 bases in between. The length of the CDR3 is 15 residues. CDR3 bases: TGTGCCAGCAGGGATACAGGCGCCCGAGGCTATGGCTACACCTTC. Its protein product is CASRDTGARGYGYTF.

The chain is built from TRBV9 and TRBJ2-1, with 9 bases identical to TRBD2. V dropped 4 bases and J dropped 4; count of bases not matched to a gene: 12. Germline V gene sequence: CDR1 SGDLS, CDR2 YYNGEE. The CDR3 runs to 17 residues. CDR3 DNA: TGTGCCAGCAGCTACCGGGGTAGCGGGAGTGGGTACAATGAGCAGTTCTTC. It encodes CASSYRGSGSGYNEQFF.

The chain employs TRBV11-2 and TRBJ2-5, with D possibly matching TRBD2 (7 bases). The ends were cut back, 3 bases at V and 9 bases at J, with 14 bases in the middle. The V gene's germline CDR1 is SGHAT and CDR2 FQNNGV. The CDR3 runs to 13 residues. The CDR3: CASSFSGGEAQYF. The CDR3 DNA reads TGTGCCAGCAGCTTTTCGGGGGGCGAGGCCCAGTACTTC.

This sequence joins TRBV7-2 and TRBJ2-2; 9 bases map to TRBD2. Germline trimming cut 6 bases from V and 7 bases from J; bases unmatched to any gene: 9. The CDR3 is made up of 15 amino acids. Germline-derived CDR1 and CDR2 are SGHTA and FQGNSA. The CDR3 coding sequence is TGTGCCAGCAGAGCGGGACTAGCCACGATCGGGGAGCTGTTTTTT. Translated: CASRAGLATIGELFF.